Each of the 31 T cell receptor beta chains below was sequenced from the same sample in a study of tumor and adjacent non-tumor tissue in lung cancer. A modified ARM-PCR protocol with three rounds of nested PCR amplified TCRbeta. TCRdb reprocessed the multiplex PCR reads with MiXCR, giving one entry per CDR3 protein. The sample shows roughly 44,000 distinct CDR3 sequences, 60% to 70% of them seen only once. This sample's RNA came from whole unsorted tissue. More than 3 cm separated this lung sample from the edge of the tumor. Sequencing input: distant non-tumor lung tissue. The receptors were sampled from a woman aged 40 to 49 with non-small cell lung cancer.

Note on this clonotype: A much larger clone is a single base away; this may be a read error. Likely a read error: the CDR3 ends without its conserved phenylalanine or tryptophan. The chain employs TRBV10-2 and TRBJ2-7; D gene ambiguous. V was trimmed by 5 bases and J by 1 base, leaving 6 bases between them. The CDR3 sequence is 12 residues long. CDR1 is WSHSY and CDR2 is SAAADI in the germline V gene. The DNA of the CDR3 is TGCGCCAGCAGTTCGTCTTCCTACGAGCAGTACTAC. Its translation: CASSSSSYEQYY.

CDR3 loop: CANNQAGGYEQYF. As DNA, the CDR3 is TGTGCCAACAACCAAGCGGGAGGATACGAGCAGTACTTC. The chain combines TRBV14 with TRBJ2-7; 9 bases agree with TRBD2. This CDR3 spans 13 amino acids. V shed 10 bases, J shed 4 bases, and the junction held 8 bases outside the gene matches. Germline V gene sequence: CDR1 SGHDN, CDR2 FVKESK. The whole variable domain, remainder taken from reference TRBV14 and TRBJ2-7, is EAGVTQFPSHSVIEKGQTVTLRCDPISGHDNLYWYRRVMGKEIKFLLHFVKESKQDESGMPNNRFLAERTGGTYSTLKVQPAELEDSGVYFCANNQAGGYEQYFGPGTRLTVT.

This clonotype has more than one count but fewer than ten. V usage is TRBV20-1 and J usage is TRBJ1-1; perhaps TRBD1 as D (6 bases). The CDR3 sequence is 12 residues long. The germline V gene has CDR1 DFQATT and CDR2 SNEGSKA (reference sequence). Trimming took 5 bases from V and 10 from J, leaving 17 bases between them. CDR3 residues: CSAFSTGLGAFF. The CDR3 DNA reads as TGCAGTGCTTTTTCCACAGGGCTTGGAGCTTTCTTT.

This sequence joins TRBV29-1 and TRBJ2-7; 11 bases align to TRBD2. CDR1 and CDR2 (germline): SQVTM, ANQGSEA. After removal of 8 bases from V and 7 bases from J, the junction contained 10 bases not matched to a gene. This CDR3 is 13 amino acids long. The CDR3 bases are TGCAGCATTAATCTAGCGGGAGGCTATGAGCAGTACTTC. This gives the protein CSINLAGGYEQYF.

Comment on this clonotype: The junction shows a germline mismatch at one end, possibly a read error. The chain uses TRBV11-3 and TRBJ2-1; D gene unclear. Germline-derived CDR1 and CDR2 are SGHNT and YENEEA. There are 16 residues in the CDR3. Here the CDR3 reads CACSPKPRSSYNDQFF. DNA of the CDR3: TGTGCCTGCAGCCCAAAACCTAGGAGCTCCTACAATGACCAGTTCTTC. The entire variable domain, with the rest obtained from reference TRBV11-3 and TRBJ2-1, is as follows: EAGVVQSPRYKIIEKKQPVAFWCNPISGHNTLYWYLQNLGQGPELLIRYENEEAVDDSQLPKDRFSAERLKGVDSTLKIQPAELGDSAVYLCACSPKPRSSYNDQFFGPGTRLTVL.

CDR3 DNA: TGTGTCTGTGGGGTAGGGGGGAGGAGCTACACCTTC. Its translation is CVCGVGGRSYTF. This chain connects TRBV30 to TRBJ1-2; the D gene is possibly TRBD1 (6 bases). The V gene's germline CDR1 is GTSNPN and CDR2 SVGIG (reference sequence). The CDR3 has 12 residues.

J is TRBJ2-3 and V is TRBV2; 10 bases map to TRBD2. CDR1 SNHLY and CDR2 FYNNEI come from the germline V gene. This CDR3 is 14 amino acids long. V trimming: 8 bases; J trimming: 4 bases; junction bases outside the gene matches: 6. The CDR3 loop is CASVSGRAPDTQYF. CDR3 sequence (DNA): TGTGCCAGCGTAAGCGGGAGGGCCCCAGATACGCAGTATTTT.

A word on this clonotype: A read error is likely, as this CDR3 ends without the conserved phenylalanine or tryptophan. The chain links TRBV11-2 to TRBJ1-2, with unresolved D. In germline, CDR1 is SGHAT, CDR2 FQNNGV. The CDR3 totals 12 residues. CDR3: CTSSLDRQGYTL. DNA for the CDR3: TGTACCAGCAGCCTAGACCGACAAGGCTACACCCTC.

In this sample, this clonotype turned up a few times. This chain connects TRBV27 to TRBJ2-7; the match to TRBD2 covers 10 bases. CDR1 and CDR2 from the germline V gene are MNHEY and SMNVEV (reference sequence). J gave up 2 bases and V 3 bases, and 1 base lay outside the gene matches. The CDR3 contains 14 residues. CDR3 coding DNA: TGTGCCAGCAGTTTCACTAGCGGGACCTACGAGCAGTACTTC. Translated, it gives CASSFTSGTYEQYF.

With respect to this clonotype: With a much larger clone just one base away, this may be a read error. This chain uses TRBV5-6 with TRBJ2-2, with 13 bases fitting TRBD2. Trimming at V came to 4 bases and at J to 7 bases, leaving 10 bases not matched to a gene. The CDR3 is 17 residues long. The germline V gene has CDR1 SGHDT and CDR2 YYEEEE. Here the CDR3 reads CASSTGLAGVRNGELFF. The CDR3, as DNA: TGTGCCAGCAGCACCGGACTAGCGGGAGTTCGGAACGGGGAGCTGTTTTTT.

To note about this clonotype: Its ends do not fully match the called genes, so a read error is possible. The chain has TRBV10-2 and TRBJ2-5; tentative D call: TRBD1 (6 bases). There are 15 residues in the CDR3. Germline V gene lookup returns CDR1 WSHSY and CDR2 SAAADI. In DNA form, the CDR3 reads TGCGCCAGCAGAGGAGTAGCAGGGACACAAGGGACCCAGTACTTC. This codes for CASRGVAGTQGTQYF.

The chain carries TRBV5-1 and TRBJ2-1; D remains ambiguous. In germline, CDR1 is SGHRS, CDR2 YFSETQ. Trimming cost V 7 bases and J 10 bases, with 12 bases left between them. The CDR3 sequence is 11 residues long. The CDR3 loop reads CASGLPPEQFF. The CDR3, as DNA: TGCGCCAGCGGCCTGCCGCCCGAGCAGTTCTTC.

The chain combines TRBV11-1 with TRBJ1-1, with a possible D match to TRBD1 (5 bases). V was cut by 5 bases and J by 13 bases, with 26 bases left in between. The CDR3 covers 15 residues. CDR1 is SGHAT and CDR2 is FQDESV in the germline V gene (reference sequence). The CDR3: CASSLAGRGITEVFF. CDR3 bases: TGTGCCAGCAGCCTCGCGGGACGGGGAATCACTGAGGTTTTCTTT.

This chain joins TRBV4-2 and TRBJ1-1, with D unresolved. The CDR3 sequence is 15 residues long. V lost 0 bases, J lost 0 bases, and 8 bases lay in between. Per the germline V gene, CDR1 is LGHNA and CDR2 is YNFKEQ. CDR3 sequence: CASSQELLMNTEAFF. The CDR3 bases are TGTGCCAGCAGCCAAGAATTGCTTATGAACACTGAAGCTTTCTTT.

The chain employs TRBV20-1 and TRBJ2-1; TRBD2 agrees at 9 bases. Germline assignment: CDR1 DFQATT and CDR2 SNEGSKA (reference sequence). The CDR3 runs 15 residues. After removal of 8 bases from V and 5 bases from J, the junction contained 13 bases not matched to a gene. The CDR3, as DNA: TGCAGTACTTATATAAGCGGGAGGCAAGACAATGAGCAGTTCTTC. It codes for CSTYISGRQDNEQFF.

The chain recombines TRBV5-1 with TRBJ1-3; D might be TRBD1 (5 bases). CDR1 is SGHRS and CDR2 is YFSETQ in the germline V gene. This CDR3 contains 16 residues. Trimming shortened V by 4 bases and J by 15 bases, and 29 bases separated the two germline ends. The CDR3 bases are TGCGCCAGCAGCCCGGGACGGCCTAGCTCTGGAAACGCCACATATTTT. Encoded protein: CASSPGRPSSGNATYF.

In regard to this clonotype: One junction end does not reproduce the germline sequence, and a read error may be involved. The CDR3 DNA is TGCAGGGCTAGAGATCGGGCTAGCGGGGACCATGGGGGCTCCGAGCAGTACTTC. It translates to CRARDRASGDHGGSEQYF. The chain carries TRBV20-1 and TRBJ2-7; the match to TRBD2 covers 9 bases. CDR1 is DFQATT, CDR2 SNEGSKA, per germline (reference sequence). The CDR3 has 18 residues.

This clonotype has just a few counts. Since a much larger clone is just one base distant, this may be a read error. The V call is TRBV6-1, the J call TRBJ2-4; D gene ambiguous. The CDR3 extends over 13 amino acids. V shed 3 bases and J shed 3 bases, with 6 bases lying between them. From germline, CDR1 is MNHNS and CDR2 SASEGT. As DNA, the CDR3 is TGTGCCAGCAGTGACACGGGCAAAAACATTCAGTACTTC. It yields the protein CASSDTGKNIQYF.

About this clonotype itself: Given a much more abundant clone one base away, this may be a read error. This sequence joins TRBV28 and TRBJ1-2; D is undetermined. Germline V lookup: CDR1 MDHEN, CDR2 SYDVKM. V lost 1 base and J lost 4, with 10 bases in between. The CDR3 length is 14 residues. CDR3: CASSLLEVSYGYTF. CDR3 DNA: TGTGCCAGCAGTTTATTAGAGGTTAGCTATGGCTACACCTTC.

Points on this clonotype: Given the absence of the conserved phenylalanine or tryptophan at the CDR3 end, a read error is likely. This chain joins TRBV29-1 and TRBJ2-5; a possible D gene is TRBD2 (6 bases). Per the germline V gene, CDR1 is SQVTM and CDR2 is ANQGSEA. V lost 4 bases to trimming and J lost 3 bases, with 12 bases between them. This CDR3 is built from 13 residues. This CDR3 is CSVGGDHEETQYL. Here the CDR3 DNA reads TGCAGCGTTGGGGGGGACCACGAAGAGACCCAGTACTTA.

This clonotype was picked up one time. This may arise from a read error, as a much more abundant clone is one base away. This sequence joins TRBV7-8 and TRBJ1-5; D uncertain. Germline CDR1 reads SGHVS; CDR2 reads FQNEAQ. The ends were cut back, 7 bases at V and 3 bases at J, with 19 bases in the middle. The CDR3 has 16 residues. The DNA of the CDR3 is TGTGCCAGCATCCAAGGGCCCTGGGGTGACAATCAGCCCCAGCATTTT. This sequence encodes CASIQGPWGDNQPQHF.

Notes on this clonotype: With a much larger clone just one base away, this may be a read error. The chain is built from TRBV5-1 and TRBJ1-4, with D perhaps TRBD1 (6 bases). The CDR3 length is 14 residues. The V gene's germline CDR1 is SGHRS and CDR2 YFSETQ. In DNA form, the CDR3 reads TGCGCCAGCAACTTGGCGGGGGCAGACGAAAAACTGTTTTTT. It codes for CASNLAGADEKLFF.

A remark on this clonotype: One end of the junction varies from germline; a read error may be responsible. The chain combines TRBV11-2 with TRBJ1-1, with 7 bases fitting TRBD1. The germline V gene encodes CDR1 SGHAT and CDR2 FQNNGV. This CDR3 contains 13 residues. The DNA for the CDR3 is TGTACCAGCAGCTTTCGTGAGGGGGCGGGGGCTTCCTTT. Its protein product is CTSSFREGAGASF. Looking up the rest from reference TRBV11-2 and TRBJ1-1 gives the full variable domain: EAGVAQSPRYKIIEKRQSVAFWCNPISGHATLYWYQQILGQGPKLLIQFQNNGVVDDSQLPKDRFSAERLKGVDSTLKIQPAKLEDSAVYLCTSSFREGAGASFGQGTRLTVV.

The chain combines TRBV18 with TRBJ2-7; D is perhaps TRBD1 (6 bases). In germline, CDR1 is KGHSH, CDR2 LQKENI. The CDR3 is made up of 16 amino acids. The V gene lost 5 bases and the J gene lost 3 bases, with 20 bases spanning the gap. The CDR3 DNA is TGTGCCAGCTCAAACTCTGGACAGAGTCTTAGCTACGAGCAGTACTTC. Translation gives CASSNSGQSLSYEQYF.

For this clonotype: One junction end disagrees with the germline gene, perhaps due to a read error. The chain carries TRBV6-1 and TRBJ2-7; a possible D gene is TRBD2 (6 bases). Germline lookup yields CDR1 MNHNS and CDR2 SASEGT. The CDR3 runs 15 residues. CDR3 loop: CASRRGTDTIHEQCF. The CDR3 nucleotides are TGTGCCAGCCGGAGGGGTACAGATACAATCCACGAGCAGTGCTTC.

As concerns this clonotype: One end of the junction varies from germline; a read error may be responsible. The V call is TRBV10-1, the J call TRBJ2-7, with TRBD2 matching over 15 bases. This CDR3 comprises 19 residues. CDR1 and CDR2 (germline): WNHNN, SYGVQD (reference sequence). The CDR3 bases are TGCGTCAGCAACGGACAGGACTGGACTAGCGGGAGGGCCTGGTTCGAGCAGTACTTC. This sequence encodes CVSNGQDWTSGRAWFEQYF.

CDR3 amino acids: CASSHMAGRRETQYF. The CDR3 nucleotides read TGTGCCAGCAGTCACATGGCAGGGAGAAGGGAGACCCAGTACTTC. The genes are TRBV6-5 and TRBJ2-5, with D perhaps assigned TRBD1 or TRBD2 (5 bases each). CDR1 is MNHEY and CDR2 is SVGAGI in the germline V gene. This CDR3 is built from 15 residues. V was pared by 5 bases and J by 5 bases, with 18 bases between.

Worth noting for this clonotype: A much larger clone sits a single nucleotide away, making a read error possible. The chain is built from TRBV7-8 and TRBJ2-1; D possibly corresponds to TRBD2 (6 bases). Germline loops: CDR1 SGHVS, CDR2 FQNEAQ. Trimming shortened V by 5 bases and J by 16 bases, and 27 bases separated the two germline ends. The CDR3 has 15 residues. DNA for the CDR3: TGTGCCAGCAGCCCAGCCGGGACTGAAGCCCGGCCGGCTTTCTTC. Encoded protein: CASSPAGTEARPAFF. The full variable domain, in which reference TRBV7-8 and TRBJ2-1 provide the parts outside the CDR3, is GAGVSQSPRYKVAKRGQDVALRCDPISGHVSLFWYQQALGQGPEFLTYFQNEAQLDKSGLPSDRFFAERPEGSVSTLKIQRTQQEDSAVYLCASSPAGTEARPAFFGPGTRLTVL.

This clonotype was picked up a small number of times. The chain recombines TRBV20-1 with TRBJ1-1, with D uncertain. Germline CDR1 and CDR2: DFQATT and SNEGSKA (reference sequence). There are 11 residues in the CDR3. Trimming left V 4 bases short and J 9 bases short, with 12 bases between. This CDR3 reads CSATTSRKAFF. Here the CDR3 DNA reads TGCAGTGCTACGACGTCAAGGAAAGCTTTCTTT.

The chain recombines TRBV20-1 with TRBJ2-5; TRBD1 matches 7 bases. Germline V gene lookup returns CDR1 DFQATT and CDR2 SNEGSKA (reference sequence). V was pared by 6 bases and J by 1 base, with 8 bases of the junction left unmatched. The CDR3 length is 14 residues. The CDR3 loop is CSADRVTGQETQYF. The CDR3 region has the DNA TGCAGTGCCGACAGGGTGACCGGCCAAGAGACCCAGTACTTC.

CDR3 DNA: TGCAGTGCTAGGGGGGGGGGCAATGAGCAGTTCTTC. It yields the protein CSARGGGNEQFF. The V gene is TRBV20-1, the J gene TRBJ2-1; 7 bases line up with TRBD2. V lost 3 bases to trimming and J lost 6 bases; unmatched junction nucleotides: 2. The V gene's germline CDR1 is DFQATT and CDR2 SNEGSKA (reference sequence). The CDR3 contains 12 residues.